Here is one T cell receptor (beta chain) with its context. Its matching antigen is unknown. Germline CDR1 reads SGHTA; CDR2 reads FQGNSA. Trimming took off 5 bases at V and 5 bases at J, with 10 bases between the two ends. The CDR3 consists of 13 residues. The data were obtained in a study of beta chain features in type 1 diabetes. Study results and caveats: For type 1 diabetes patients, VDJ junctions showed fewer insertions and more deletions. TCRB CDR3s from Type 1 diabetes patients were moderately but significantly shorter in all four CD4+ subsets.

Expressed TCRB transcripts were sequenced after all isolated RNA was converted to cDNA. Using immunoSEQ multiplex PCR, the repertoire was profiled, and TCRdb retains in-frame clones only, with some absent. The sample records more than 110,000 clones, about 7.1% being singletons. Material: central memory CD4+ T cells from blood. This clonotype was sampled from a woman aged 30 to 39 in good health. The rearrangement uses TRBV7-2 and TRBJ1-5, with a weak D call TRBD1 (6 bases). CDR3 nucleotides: TGTGCCAGCAGCGCAACAGGGTATCAGCCCCAGCATTTT. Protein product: CASSATGYQPQHF.